The clone carrying this T cell receptor beta chain was observed once. What it binds is not known. This entry belongs to a study of T cell responses to AZD1222 COVID-19 vaccine. Profiling relied on immunoSEQ multiplex PCR, and the TCRdb table lists in-frame clones only, not all of them. The sample has 150,000 to 200,000 clones, 90% to 95% seen once; the top ten hold 3.5% to 4.5%. Germline lookup yields CDR1 SEHNR and CDR2 FQNEAQ (reference sequence). The CDR3 has 11 amino acids. Trimming took off 5 bases at V and 7 bases at J, with 8 bases between the two ends. Broader study findings: It should be noted that donors were predominantly white British and more often female, and clonal diversity was possibly underestimated.

The sequenced sample was peripheral blood, obtained on day 0 of AZD1222 vaccination. The V gene is TRBV7-9, the J gene TRBJ1-1; D is undetermined. The sequence was obtained from an adult in good health. The CDR3 coding sequence is TGTGCCAGCAGCCCCGGACTTGAAGCTTTCTTT. Translating it yields CASSPGLEAFF.